What follows are 18 T cell receptor beta chains derived from one specimen sequenced in a study of Ad26.COV2.S vaccination and SARS-CoV-2 variants. Treatment: 15 to 20 received Ad26.COV2.S at low or high dose, single or two shots; several received placebo; per-sample allocation not given. Repertoires come from day 63 after the first vaccine or placebo injection. Profiled with immunoSEQ multiplex PCR; TCRdb holds only in-frame clones, not every one. This sample has about 350,000 clones, with 86% found just once. The specimen was peripheral blood, collected in a trial of Ad26.COV2.S vaccine versus placebo. The receptors derive from a person aged 18-60 years who received the Ad26.COV2.S COVID-19 vaccine or a placebo.

Remarks on this clone: A much larger clone differs by one base, so this may be a read error. This rearrangement joins TRBV7-9 to TRBJ1-5, with D uncertain. The CDR3 extends over 12 amino acids. Germline loops: CDR1 SEHNR, CDR2 FQNEAQ (reference sequence). Trimming took off 4 bases at V and 0 bases at J, with 1 base between the two ends. CDR3 DNA: TGTGCCAGCAGCTATAGCAATCAGCCCCAGCATTTT. Translating it yields CASSYSNQPQHF.

The chain is built from TRBV7-6 and TRBJ2-5; D call uncertain. CDR3 size: 11 residues. With 5 bases removed from V and 1 base from J, the gap between germline ends came to 2 bases. Germline V gene data show CDR1 as SGHVS and CDR2 as FNYEAQ. The CDR3 loop reads CASSPQETQYF. DNA of the CDR3: TGTGCCAGCAGCCCCCAAGAGACCCAGTACTTC.

This clone showed up just once. The chain uses TRBV19 and TRBJ2-1, with TRBD1 matching over 8 bases. This CDR3 region has 15 residues. From germline, CDR1 is LNHDA and CDR2 SQIVND (reference sequence). V was clipped by 10 bases and J by 5 bases; unmatched bases: 13. The CDR3 loop is CANSLETGANNEQFF. The CDR3 DNA reads as TGTGCCAATAGCCTGGAGACAGGGGCTAACAATGAGCAGTTCTTC.

The CDR3 loop is CASSVLYYEQYF. For the CDR3, the DNA is TGTGCCAGCAGTGTTCTTTACTACGAGCAGTACTTC. The chain links TRBV2 to TRBJ2-7; D not certain. The CDR3 spans 12 residues. Between the trimmed V and J ends, which lost 4 bases and 3 bases, there was a span of 7 bases. Germline-derived CDR1 and CDR2 are SNHLY and FYNNEI.

V usage is TRBV7-2 and J usage is TRBJ1-6; D is undetermined. Germline-derived CDR1 and CDR2 are SGHTA and FQGNSA. V was clipped by 7 bases and J by 9 bases, with 13 bases between them. This CDR3 is built from 13 residues. This CDR3 is CASNPPSGSPLHF. As DNA, the CDR3 is TGTGCCAGCAACCCGCCCTCGGGTTCACCCCTCCACTTT.

The CDR3, as DNA: TGCAGCGTTGACGGGGGGCTTAGGGGCACAGATACGCAGTATTTT. Encoded protein: CSVDGGLRGTDTQYF. The chain has TRBV29-1 and TRBJ2-3, with D tentatively TRBD2 (7 bases). The length of the CDR3 is 15 residues. V was clipped by 3 bases and J by 1 base, with 14 bases between them. Germline CDR1 reads SQVTM; CDR2 reads ANQGSEA.

This clone showed up just once. The rearrangement uses TRBV4-1 and TRBJ2-3; maybe TRBD2 (5 bases). Deletions cut 2 bases from V and 2 bases from J, with 14 bases between. Germline values: CDR1 MGHRA, CDR2 YSYEKL. CDR3 length: 16 residues. CDR3 amino acids: CASSQLPGVYTDTQYF. CDR3 coding DNA: TGCGCCAGCAGCCAATTACCCGGGGTCTACACAGATACGCAGTATTTT.

The chain employs TRBV3-1 (or the pseudogene TRBV3-2) and TRBJ1-2; the D gene is possibly TRBD1 (5 bases). Germline V CDR1 and CDR2: LGHDT, YNNKEL (reference sequence). The CDR3 covers 13 residues. Trimming stripped 5 bases from V and 8 bases from J, with 15 bases between. The CDR3 here is CASSERAAGGYTF. The CDR3 nucleotides are TGTGCCAGCAGCGAACGTGCGGCAGGGGGCTACACCTTC.

The chain carries TRBV28 and TRBJ1-1; 10 bases fit TRBD1. Germline V gene data show CDR1 as MDHEN and CDR2 as SYDVKM. The CDR3 runs to 12 residues. Trimming removed 5 bases from V and 10 bases from J; junction bases left unmatched: 4. Here the CDR3 reads CASSRQGARAFF. The CDR3 DNA sequence: TGTGCCAGCAGTAGACAGGGGGCAAGAGCTTTCTTT.

Only a few counts were recorded for this clone. This sample also contains other DNA sequences that code for the same CDR3. The chain joins TRBV6-2 or TRBV6-3 to TRBJ2-1, with D perhaps TRBD1 or TRBD2 (6 bases each). CDR1 is MNHEY, CDR2 SVGEGT, per germline. This CDR3 comprises 16 residues. V was shortened by 1 base and J by 2 bases, with 12 bases between the two germline ends. The CDR3 DNA reads TGTGCCAGCAGTTACTTAGCGGAGGGGGCCTACAATGAGCAGTTCTTC. This encodes CASSYLAEGAYNEQFF.

The CDR3 coding sequence is TGTGCCAGCAGCCAAACTAGTCTCACAGATACGCAGTATTTT. This translates into CASSQTSLTDTQYF. The chain uses TRBV7-8 and TRBJ2-3; a possible D gene is TRBD2 (5 bases). This CDR3 contains 14 residues. From germline, CDR1 is SGHVS and CDR2 FQNEAQ. V was shortened by 5 bases and J by 2 bases, with 11 bases between the two germline ends.

The rearrangement links TRBV3-1 (or the pseudogene TRBV3-2) to TRBJ1-2; 9 bases are a match to TRBD1. Losses at the gene ends were 6 bases for V and 4 bases for J; bases not matched to a gene: 9. Germline loops: CDR1 LGHDT, CDR2 YNNKEL (reference sequence). The CDR3 runs to 15 residues. The CDR3 sequence: CASRPTGGAVYGYTF. The CDR3 coding sequence is TGTGCCAGCAGGCCCACAGGGGGCGCGGTCTATGGCTACACCTTC.

The chain carries TRBV10-3 and TRBJ1-5; no firm D call. The V gene's germline CDR1 is ENHRY and CDR2 SYGVKD. This CDR3 region has 12 residues. V dropped 10 bases and J dropped 4 bases, with 11 bases sitting between them. This chain's CDR3 is CATQDMNQPQHF. CDR3 DNA: TGTGCCACCCAAGACATGAATCAGCCCCAGCATTTT.

Notes on this clone: This sequence may be a read error, since a much larger clone differs from it by one base. The chain links TRBV9 to TRBJ2-3; D is undetermined. The CDR3 covers 12 residues. Germline-derived CDR1 and CDR2 are SGDLS and YYNGEE. Trimming took off 4 bases at V and 0 bases at J, with 3 bases between the two ends. CDR3 DNA: TGTGCCAGCAGCCCTAGCACAGATACGCAGTATTTT. This gives the protein CASSPSTDTQYF.

The CDR3 bases are TGCGCCAGCAGCTACGGGACAATAGAACGGGAGACCCAGTACTTC. Its translation is CASSYGTIERETQYF. V gene TRBV5-1 combines with J gene TRBJ2-5, with a tentative D call TRBD1 (6 bases). Germline-derived CDR1 and CDR2 are SGHRS and YFSETQ. The V gene lost 3 bases and the J gene lost 5 bases, with 17 bases spanning the gap. The CDR3 runs to 15 residues.

The chain has TRBV27 and TRBJ1-6; D is uncertain. Germline CDR1 and CDR2: MNHEY and SMNVEV (reference sequence). Trimming shortened V by 1 base and J by 6 bases, and 10 bases separated the two germline ends. The CDR3 is 15 amino acids. CDR3 bases: TGTGCCAGCAGTTTATATTCACGGAGTAATTCACCCCTCCACTTT. It codes for CASSLYSRSNSPLHF.

This sequence joins TRBV24-1 and TRBJ2-7; 8 bases fit TRBD1. V lost 4 bases, J lost 4 bases, and 14 bases stayed unmatched. Germline V gives CDR1 KGHDR, CDR2 SFDVKD. This CDR3 region has 17 residues. The CDR3 region has the DNA TGTGCCACCAGTGACGCCGCGGACGGGACAGGATTATACGAGCAGTACTTC. Translation: CATSDAADGTGLYEQYF.

The rearrangement links TRBV2 to TRBJ2-2, with a tentative D call TRBD1 (6 bases). The CDR3 length is 18 residues. Germline CDR1 is SNHLY and CDR2 is FYNNEI. With 2 bases removed from V and 3 bases from J, the gap between germline ends came to 19 bases. CDR3 DNA: TGTGCCAGCAGTGAATGGATCAGGGCCAGACAGGACACCGGGGAGCTGTTTTTT. Protein sequence: CASSEWIRARQDTGELFF.